This TCR beta chain was captured by sequencing in a study of cytomegalovirus exposure and HLA in healthy donors. Study-wide findings and caveats: Accurate prediction of most subjects' HLA-A and HLA-B alleles from TCR beta sequences was reported.

Germline assignment: CDR1 MDHEN and CDR2 SYDVKM. The CDR3 covers 13 residues. 60 Vbeta and 13 Jbeta primers were used in PCR. Here immunoSEQ multiplex PCR was the method, and the copy in TCRdb shows in-frame clones only, minus some. The table includes about 160,000 clones, over 75% detected once. Of note for this clone: Antigen specificity is unknown. One end of the junction does not line up with germline, which may come from a read error.

Healthy bone marrow donors made up the donor group. The sample was PBMCs. This sequence was found in a woman in her thirties in good health and CMV-seronegative. The rearrangement links TRBV28 to TRBJ1-1, with TRBD1 identical over 7 bases. Written as DNA, the CDR3 is TGTGCCAGCAGAGAGACAGGGAACTCTGAAGCTTTCTTT. The encoded protein is CASRETGNSEAFF.